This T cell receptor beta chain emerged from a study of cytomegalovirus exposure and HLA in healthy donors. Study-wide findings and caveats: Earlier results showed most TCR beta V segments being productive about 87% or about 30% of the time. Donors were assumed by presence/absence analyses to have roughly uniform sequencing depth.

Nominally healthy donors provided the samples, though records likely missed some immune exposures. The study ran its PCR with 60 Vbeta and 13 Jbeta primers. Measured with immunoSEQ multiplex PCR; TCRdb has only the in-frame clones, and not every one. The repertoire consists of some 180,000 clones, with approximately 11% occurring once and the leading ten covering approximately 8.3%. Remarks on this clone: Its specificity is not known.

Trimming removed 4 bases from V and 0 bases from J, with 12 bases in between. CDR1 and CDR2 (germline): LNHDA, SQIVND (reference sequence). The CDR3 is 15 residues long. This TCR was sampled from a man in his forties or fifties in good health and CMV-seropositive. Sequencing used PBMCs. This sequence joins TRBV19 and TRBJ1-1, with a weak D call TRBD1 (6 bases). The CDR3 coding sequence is TGTGCCAGTAGTAGGGACACCGTCCTGAACACTGAAGCTTTCTTT. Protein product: CASSRDTVLNTEAFF.